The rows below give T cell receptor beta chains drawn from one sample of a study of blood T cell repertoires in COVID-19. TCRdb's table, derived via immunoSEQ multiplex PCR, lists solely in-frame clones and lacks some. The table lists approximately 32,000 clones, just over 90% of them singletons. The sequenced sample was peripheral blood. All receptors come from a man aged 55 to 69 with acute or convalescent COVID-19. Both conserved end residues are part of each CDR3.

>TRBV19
CASSIPGGLVNYGYTF
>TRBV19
CASSFLPGEVQYF
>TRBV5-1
CASSFSGDQPQHF
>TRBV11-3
CASTVADTQYF
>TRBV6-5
CASNLGQHTEAFF
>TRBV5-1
CASRSSTSSYNEQFF
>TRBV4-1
CASSQEAGLAGVVGNEQFF
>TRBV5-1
CASRQAGTYNEQFF
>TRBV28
CASSLGGAGLETQYF
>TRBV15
CATSREQGNGYTF
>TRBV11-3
CASSFTGWEQYF
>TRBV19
CASRRTGENYGYTF
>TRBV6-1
CASSEVWGGPNTEAFF
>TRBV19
CASSMGLALADTQYF
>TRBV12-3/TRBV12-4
CASSIRNTIYF
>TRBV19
CASSIGTGRTEAFF
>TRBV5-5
CASSFPGETQYF
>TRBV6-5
CASSSRGSYNEQFF
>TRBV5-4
CASSLGPSGWGGDTQYF
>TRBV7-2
CASSFFQGTGTEAFF
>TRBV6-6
CASSYGRGSHNEQFF
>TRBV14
CASSRIQGRGTQYF
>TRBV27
CASSLDLGYEQYF
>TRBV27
CASSRGTRTEAFF
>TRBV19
CASSPGSSTDTQYF
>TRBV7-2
CASSNRPGDLGSSGNTIYF
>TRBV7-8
CASSFYRMGDTQYF
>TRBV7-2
CASSYHNDRRYNSPLHF
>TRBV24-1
CATSDSYRNTGELFF
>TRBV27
CASSLFLAGVGEQYF
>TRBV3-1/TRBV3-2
CASSSRDRVYEQYF
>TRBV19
CASSIAASRSELFF
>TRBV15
CATSQGNQPQHF
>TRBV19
CASSRGTGAGGNEQFF
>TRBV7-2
CASSLGSMGGGSDTQYF
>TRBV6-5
CASTYTGTPTRYTF
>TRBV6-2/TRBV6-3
CASSSRFGPSFNEQFF
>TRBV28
CASSHLDRGAAYEQYF
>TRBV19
CASSIGQFGYTF
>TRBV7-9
CASSQTGANEQFF
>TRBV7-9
CASSYNRGHSLLNTEAFF